Below are 19 T cell receptor beta chains sequenced from a single sample in a study of T cells in Graves' hyperthyroidism and ophthalmopathy. Amplification yielded TCR beta CDR3 regions, with RNA transcripts as the source. TCR CDR3 underwent first-round RT-PCR with the HTBI primer set. A single record per CDR3 protein comes from TCRdb applying MiXCR to the multiplex PCR reads. The sample contains approximately 500,000 distinct CDR3 sequences, about half of which appear only once. The specimen sequenced was peripheral blood or thyroid tissue (not recorded which). The receptors derive from a woman younger than 30 with Graves' hyperthyroidism.

V gene TRBV7-3 combines with J gene TRBJ1-2, with D unresolved. CDR3 length: 13 amino acids. V was trimmed by 5 bases and J by 4 bases, leaving 11 bases between them. Germline V CDR1 and CDR2: SGHTA, FQGTGA. The CDR3 reads CASSPLERYGYTF. DNA for the CDR3: TGTGCCAGCAGCCCCTTGGAGCGCTATGGCTACACCTTC.

Ten or more counts support this clonotype. The chain has TRBV6-4 and TRBJ2-6; D is possibly TRBD1 or TRBD2 (5 bases each). Germline CDR1 is MRHNA and CDR2 is SNTAGT. This CDR3 spans 17 amino acids. With 2 bases removed from V and 0 bases from J, the gap between germline ends came to 11 bases. CDR3 loop: CASSDGGSGSGANVLTF. CDR3 in DNA: TGTGCCAGCAGTGACGGGGGTAGTGGCTCTGGGGCCAACGTCCTGACTTTC.

This clonotype was recorded many times. In DNA, the CDR3 is TGTGCCAGCAGCTTAGCTCCGGGACTAGTTAACACCGGGGAGCTGTTTTTT. This translates into CASSLAPGLVNTGELFF. The chain has TRBV7-9 and TRBJ2-2; the match to TRBD2 covers 8 bases. V lost 0 bases to trimming and J lost 2 bases; unmatched junction nucleotides: 5. The CDR3 covers 17 residues. Germline loops: CDR1 SEHNR, CDR2 FQNEAQ (reference sequence).

This clonotype was seen many times. CDR3 sequence reads: CASSLALGFVDYGYTF. The DNA of the CDR3 is TGTGCCAGCAGCTTAGCGCTGGGGTTTGTCGACTATGGCTACACCTTC. The chain has TRBV7-9 and TRBJ1-2; D not resolved. This CDR3 region has 16 residues. Germline V gene data show CDR1 as SEHNR and CDR2 as FQNEAQ (reference sequence). The V and J ends lost 0 bases and 3 bases respectively, with 14 bases between them.

This clonotype has ten or more counts. The CDR3 region has the DNA TGCGCCAGCAGCCCACTGGCATGGGAGCGTGGGGAGCTGTTTTTT. Protein: CASSPLAWERGELFF. The chain combines TRBV5-1 with TRBJ2-2; TRBD2 might be the D (5 bases). The V end was cut by 4 bases, the J end by 8 bases, with 18 bases between. Looked up from germline, CDR1 is SGHRS and CDR2 is YFSETQ. The CDR3 loop spans 15 amino acids.

The chain uses TRBV15 and TRBJ2-7; D is perhaps TRBD1 (6 bases). Germline lookup yields CDR1 LNHNV and CDR2 YYDKDF (reference sequence). This CDR3 has 14 amino acids. V lost 3 bases to trimming and J lost 0 bases, with 9 bases between them. The CDR3 coding sequence is TGTGCCACCAGCAGCGGACAGAGCTCCTACGAGCAGTACTTC. It encodes CATSSGQSSYEQYF.

V gene TRBV11-1 combines with J gene TRBJ2-5; 8 bases fit TRBD1. The CDR3 has 14 residues. Germline loops: CDR1 SGHAT, CDR2 FQDESV (reference sequence). The CDR3 protein is CASLRTGLRETQYF. Written as DNA, the CDR3 is TGTGCATCATTGAGGACAGGGCTGCGGGAGACCCAGTACTTC. Together with reference TRBV11-1 and TRBJ2-5, the CDR3 gives the full variable domain: EAEVAQSPRYKITEKSQAVAFWCDPISGHATLYWYRQILGQGPELLVQFQDESVVDDSQLPKDRFSAERLKGVDSTLKIQPAELGDSAMYLCASLRTGLRETQYFGPGTRLLVL.

Concerning this clonotype: This may stem from a read error, because a much larger clone lies one nucleotide away. The CDR3 region has the DNA TGTGCCAGCAACACCGCGACAGGGGGTAACACTGAAGCTTTCTTT. Translated, it gives CASNTATGGNTEAFF. The V and J genes are TRBV5-5 and TRBJ1-1; 9 bases match TRBD1. The CDR3 has 15 amino acids. The trim removed 6 bases at V and 2 bases at J, leaving 8 bases unmatched. Germline V gene sequence: CDR1 SGHKS, CDR2 YYEKEE (reference sequence).

This chain joins TRBV2 and TRBJ2-1; TRBD1 or TRBD2 may be the D gene (6 bases each). Per germline, CDR1 SNHLY and CDR2 FYNNEI. This CDR3 has 11 amino acids. V was clipped by 6 bases and J by 9 bases, with 9 bases between them. CDR3 sequence: CASRGGFEQFF. The CDR3 DNA sequence: TGTGCCAGCAGAGGGGGGTTTGAGCAGTTCTTC.

This chain uses TRBV2 with TRBJ2-7; tentative D call: TRBD2 (5 bases). Trimming pared 6 bases from V and 7 bases from J, leaving 10 bases between. Looked up from germline, CDR1 is SNHLY and CDR2 is FYNNEI. This CDR3 has 11 residues. Here the CDR3 reads CASRNPGEQYF. The CDR3 coding sequence is TGTGCCAGCAGGAATCCGGGGGAGCAGTACTTC. Complete variable domain (other parts from reference TRBV2 and TRBJ2-7): EPEVTQTPSHQVTQMGQEVILRCVPISNHLYFYWYRQILGQKVEFLVSFYNNEISEKSEIFDDQFSVERPDGSNFTLKIRSTKLEDSAMYFCASRNPGEQYFGPGTRLTVT.

The chain links TRBV2 to TRBJ1-1; no clear D gene. With 7 bases removed from V and 13 bases from J, the gap between germline ends came to 10 bases. Germline V gene lookup returns CDR1 SNHLY and CDR2 FYNNEI. The CDR3 is 9 residues long. The CDR3: CASTGPVFF. The CDR3 region has the DNA TGTGCCAGCACTGGACCAGTTTTCTTT.

The J gene is TRBJ1-1, the V gene TRBV24-1; the D is unclear. Germline V lookup: CDR1 KGHDR, CDR2 SFDVKD. This CDR3 region has 14 residues. Trimming left V 6 bases short and J 6 bases short, with 16 bases between. CDR3: CATSRGPLGSEAFF. The CDR3 DNA sequence: TGTGCCACCAGTAGAGGACCGCTAGGGTCTGAAGCTTTCTTT.

The rearrangement links TRBV2 to TRBJ2-7; no reliable D call. V was trimmed by 0 bases and J by 7 bases, leaving 13 bases between them. The CDR3 runs 14 residues. Germline lookup yields CDR1 SNHLY and CDR2 FYNNEI. The chain's CDR3 is CASSEAALYNEQYF. The CDR3, as DNA: TGTGCCAGCAGTGAAGCAGCCCTCTACAATGAGCAGTACTTC.

This clonotype has a handful of counts. This sequence joins TRBV5-6 and TRBJ1-4; unclear D gene. The V end lost 3 bases, the J end lost 8 bases, and 23 bases lay between the germline ends. The CDR3 totals 17 residues. Germline lookup yields CDR1 SGHDT and CDR2 YYEEEE. CDR3 region: CASSSPRLSGGSEKLFF. The CDR3, as DNA: TGTGCCAGCAGCTCCCCACGCCTGTCGGGAGGTTCAGAAAAACTGTTTTTT.

This clonotype was found many times. The CDR3 reads CATSRGGTSGTYEQYF. DNA of the CDR3: TGTGCCACCAGCAGGGGCGGGACTAGCGGGACCTACGAGCAGTACTTC. The J gene is TRBJ2-7, the V gene TRBV15, with TRBD2 identical over 13 bases. Looked up from germline, CDR1 is LNHNV and CDR2 is YYDKDF (reference sequence). V lost 3 bases, J lost 2 bases, and 4 bases stayed unmatched. The CDR3 covers 16 residues.

Notes on this clonotype: Since a much larger clone is just one base distant, this may be a read error. The J gene is TRBJ1-5, the V gene TRBV6-7; 7 positions agree with TRBD1. TRBV6-7 is an ORF, and what it does is uncertain. The CDR3 covers 15 residues. The CDR3 region is CAISEQGQPHQPQHF. CDR3 nucleotides: TGTGCCATCAGTGAACAGGGACAGCCGCATCAGCCCCAGCATTTT.

The rearrangement links TRBV20-1 to TRBJ2-5; 8 bases are a match to TRBD1. This CDR3 is 13 amino acids long. The V gene end was trimmed by 1 base and the J gene end by 7 bases; junction bases not matched to a gene: 5. CDR1 and CDR2 (germline): DFQATT, SNEGSKA (reference sequence). CDR3 DNA sequence: TGCAGTGCTAGAGTGTCGGACAGGGTGACCCAGTACTTC. Translation gives CSARVSDRVTQYF.

This chain joins TRBV29-1 and TRBJ2-6; possibly TRBD1 for D (10 bases). V shed 7 bases and J shed 0 bases, with 19 bases lying between them. Per germline, CDR1 SQVTM and CDR2 ANQGSEA. The length of the CDR3 is 17 residues. CDR3 nucleotides: TGCAGCGGACAGGGGGCTAGCGGGGACTCTGGGGCCAACGTCCTGACTTTC. Residues: CSGQGASGDSGANVLTF.

The rearrangement joins TRBV20-1 to TRBJ1-5, with D perhaps TRBD1 (5 bases). The V gene lost 3 bases and the J gene lost 11 bases, with 23 bases spanning the gap. From germline, CDR1 is DFQATT and CDR2 SNEGSKA (reference sequence). This CDR3 spans 15 amino acids. In nucleotides, the CDR3 is TGCAGTGCTAGGGATGGGACTAGTGGGCAAGAGACCCAGCATTTT. Translated, it gives CSARDGTSGQETQHF.